Following are 20 T cell receptor beta chains from one sample sequenced in a study of T cell responses to AZD1222 COVID-19 vaccine. Method: immunoSEQ multiplex PCR; TCRdb's copy keeps in-frame clones and lacks some. Here the sample spans 80,000 or so clones, roughly 87% being singletons. The source was peripheral blood, collected on day 0 of AZD1222 vaccination. The receptors were sampled from an adult in good health.

The V call is TRBV9, the J call TRBJ2-3, with 8 bases lining up with TRBD2. Germline values: CDR1 SGDLS, CDR2 YYNGEE. The ends lost 1 base at V and 6 bases at J; junction bases unmatched: 4. CDR3 length equals 14 residues. The CDR3 sequence is CASSVTAGVDTQYF. The CDR3 DNA reads as TGTGCCAGCAGCGTAACAGCGGGAGTGGATACGCAGTATTTT.

J is TRBJ2-5 and V is TRBV3-1 (or the pseudogene TRBV3-2), with TRBD2 matching 9 bases. Germline V gene data show CDR1 as LGHDT and CDR2 as YNNKEL (reference sequence). The CDR3 spans 17 residues. The trim removed 6 bases at V and 5 bases at J, leaving 16 bases unmatched. The chain's CDR3 is CASSPEGGRAGWETQYF. CDR3 sequence (DNA): TGTGCCAGCAGTCCTGAAGGCGGGAGGGCCGGATGGGAGACCCAGTACTTC.

V is TRBV5-1 and J is TRBJ1-5; 8 positions agree with TRBD1. This CDR3 is 15 amino acids long. J lost 6 bases, V lost 0 bases, and 5 bases had no gene match. Germline V gene sequence: CDR1 SGHRS, CDR2 YFSETQ. The DNA of the CDR3 is TGCGCCAGCAGCTTGGCCAGGACAGGGACTCAGCCCCAGCATTTT. Its translation: CASSLARTGTQPQHF.

This clone was observed a single time. The rearrangement uses TRBV6-1 and TRBJ1-2, with D uncertain. Looked up from germline, CDR1 is MNHNS and CDR2 is SASEGT. The V and J ends lost 2 bases and 7 bases respectively, with 14 bases between them. This CDR3 region has 14 residues. CDR3 amino acids: CASSESRTMGGYTF. As DNA, the CDR3 is TGTGCCAGCAGTGAATCGAGGACCATGGGTGGCTACACCTTC.

This clone was found once. The chain combines TRBV29-1 with TRBJ1-2, with D hard to call. Germline loops: CDR1 SQVTM, CDR2 ANQGSEA. The CDR3 sequence is 11 residues long. Trimming left V 5 bases short and J 8 bases short, with 12 bases between. CDR3 nucleotide sequence: TGCAGCGTTCCTGACCAAGGGGGCTACACCTTC. It encodes CSVPDQGGYTF.

This clone was found a few times. The V call is TRBV6-5, the J call TRBJ1-6; D remains ambiguous. V lost 0 bases, J lost 7 bases, and 10 bases lay in between. The CDR3 has 15 amino acids. Per germline, CDR1 MNHEY and CDR2 SVGAGI. CDR3 nucleotide sequence: TGTGCCAGCAGTTACTCGAGCTCGGCCAATTCACCCCTCCACTTT. This codes for CASSYSSSANSPLHF.

The V gene is TRBV5-1, the J gene TRBJ2-1, with TRBD2 identical over 7 bases. The CDR3 is 16 amino acids. CDR1 SGHRS and CDR2 YFSETQ come from the germline V gene. V trimming: 0 bases; J trimming: 0 bases; junction bases outside the gene matches: 3. The CDR3 is CASSLAGGSSYNEQFF. The DNA for the CDR3 is TGCGCCAGCAGCTTGGCCGGCGGGAGCTCCTACAATGAGCAGTTCTTC.

This chain connects TRBV7-3 to TRBJ2-1; unclear D gene. Germline CDR1 reads SGHTA; CDR2 reads FQGTGA. The CDR3 is 12 residues long. Trimming removed 0 bases at V and 11 bases at J, with 8 bases between. CDR3 sequence: CASSLTDGQQFF. CDR3 nucleotide sequence: TGTGCCAGCAGCTTAACGGATGGTCAGCAGTTCTTC.

The chain recombines TRBV7-9 with TRBJ1-2; 9 bases fit TRBD1. The CDR3 covers 15 residues. The junction had 13 bases not matched to a gene; V was cut back by 7 bases and J by 7 bases. The germline CDR1 and CDR2 sequences are SEHNR and FQNEAQ (reference sequence). CDR3: CASKGAPGQGFGYTF. The CDR3 DNA reads as TGTGCCAGCAAAGGAGCACCGGGACAGGGTTTTGGCTACACCTTC.

The chain employs TRBV19 and TRBJ1-1; D may be TRBD1 (5 bases). The CDR3 spans 14 residues. Trimming pared 3 bases from V and 7 bases from J, leaving 15 bases between. Germline V gene sequence: CDR1 LNHDA, CDR2 SQIVND (reference sequence). In nucleotides, the CDR3 is TGTGCCAGTAGTATGATGTCAGGGAGGGGTGAAGCTTTCTTT. This codes for CASSMMSGRGEAFF.

This clone was found a few times. The sample contains more than one DNA sequence encoding this CDR3. V and J are TRBV30 and TRBJ2-3; possibly TRBD1 or TRBD2 for D (5 bases each). The CDR3 is 11 residues long. CDR1 and CDR2 from the germline V gene are GTSNPN and SVGIG (reference sequence). V was shortened by 0 bases and J by 9 bases, with 7 bases between the two germline ends. CDR3 sequence reads: CAWSVGDTQYF. In DNA form, the CDR3 reads TGTGCCTGGAGTGTAGGGGACACGCAGTATTTT.

The genes are TRBV5-8 and TRBJ2-3, with 9 bases lining up with TRBD1. The CDR3 contains 14 residues. Germline assignment: CDR1 SGHTS and CDR2 YDEGEE. The junction had 4 bases not matched to a gene; V was cut back by 4 bases and J by 4 bases. The CDR3 loop is CASSDRGKPDTQYF. The CDR3 DNA follows: TGTGCCAGCAGCGACAGGGGGAAGCCAGATACGCAGTATTTT.

V is TRBV2 and J is TRBJ1-1; unclear D gene. V was trimmed by 6 bases and J by 13 bases, leaving 15 bases between them. This CDR3 region has 11 residues. CDR1 and CDR2 from the germline V gene are SNHLY and FYNNEI. CDR3 residues: CASSLTDGLFF. The CDR3 DNA is TGTGCCAGCAGCTTAACAGATGGACTTTTCTTT.

The V call is TRBV6-5, the J call TRBJ1-3, with TRBD1 matching over 8 bases. The V gene end was trimmed by 6 bases and the J gene end by 0 bases; junction bases not matched to a gene: 4. Looked up from germline, CDR1 is MNHEY and CDR2 is SVGAGI. There are 15 residues in the CDR3. Here the CDR3 DNA reads TGTGCCAGCAGCCCGGGACAGGCCTCTGGAAACACCATATATTTT. It encodes CASSPGQASGNTIYF.

The chain carries TRBV5-6 and TRBJ2-5; 10 positions agree with TRBD1. The CDR3 has 16 residues. Trimming removed 6 bases from V and 5 bases from J; junction bases left unmatched: 13. Germline CDR1 and CDR2: SGHDT and YYEEEE. CDR3 region: CASTGGPGQGRETQYF. The CDR3 DNA follows: TGTGCCAGCACCGGGGGTCCGGGACAGGGGAGGGAGACCCAGTACTTC.

J is TRBJ1-6 and V is TRBV14; D call uncertain. Trimming cost V 1 base and J 0 bases, with 7 bases left between them. The V gene's germline CDR1 is SGHDN and CDR2 FVKESK. CDR3 length equals 16 residues. The CDR3 spells CASSQGRSSYNSPLHF. The CDR3 coding sequence is TGTGCCAGCAGCCAAGGAAGAAGCTCCTATAATTCACCCCTCCACTTT. The full variable domain, in which reference TRBV14 and TRBJ1-6 provide the parts outside the CDR3, is EAGVTQFPSHSVIEKGQTVTLRCDPISGHDNLYWYRRVMGKEIKFLLHFVKESKQDESGMPNNRFLAERTGGTYSTLKVQPAELEDSGVYFCASSQGRSSYNSPLHFGNGTRLTVT.

The chain employs TRBV6-5 and TRBJ2-7, with 7 bases that match TRBD1. J gave up 6 bases and V 5 bases, and 10 bases lay outside the gene matches. This CDR3 region has 14 residues. In germline, CDR1 is MNHEY, CDR2 SVGAGI. The chain's CDR3 is CASSPETAGGEQYF. The DNA for the CDR3 is TGTGCCAGCAGTCCAGAGACAGCAGGGGGCGAGCAGTACTTC.

The rearrangement links TRBV30 to TRBJ1-5; D remains unclear. The V gene lost 1 base and the J gene lost 4 bases, with 5 bases spanning the gap. The CDR3 is made up of 12 amino acids. CDR1 GTSNPN and CDR2 SVGIG come from the germline V gene (reference sequence). CDR3 sequence reads: CAWSGRNQPQHF. Here the CDR3 DNA reads TGTGCCTGGAGTGGTAGGAATCAGCCCCAGCATTTT.

J is TRBJ1-1 and V is TRBV3-1 (or the pseudogene TRBV3-2), with D possibly being TRBD1 (6 bases). The CDR3 loop spans 15 amino acids. Trimming pared 3 bases from V and 7 bases from J, leaving 18 bases between. CDR1 is LGHDT, CDR2 YNNKEL, per germline (reference sequence). The CDR3 coding sequence is TGTGCCAGCAGCCAGAGGAGGGGGTTCGACAGTGAAGCTTTCTTT. Its translation: CASSQRRGFDSEAFF.

This sequence joins TRBV19 and TRBJ2-5; 7 bases are shared with TRBD2. In germline, CDR1 is LNHDA, CDR2 SQIVND (reference sequence). This CDR3 spans 15 amino acids. The junction had 11 bases not matched to a gene; V was cut back by 5 bases and J by 5 bases. Here the CDR3 reads CASSPAAAGEETQYF. The CDR3, as DNA: TGTGCCAGTAGTCCCGCCGCGGCGGGAGAGGAGACCCAGTACTTC.